This T cell receptor (beta chain) appears in the sequencing data of a study of OX40 agonist ivuxolimab in advanced cancers. Sequencing was performed with immunoSEQ multiplex PCR; in TCRdb, only in-frame clones are kept and a portion is missing. The sample carries roughly 61,000 clones, 80% to 90% recorded once. The starting material was CD4+ or CD8+ T cells sorted from blood, obtained in a trial of the OX40 agonist ivuxolimab. This clonotype was obtained from an adult with an advanced solid tumor such as melanoma, head and neck, liver or kidney cancer.

The CDR3 sequence is CASSLDRLSYEQYF. For the CDR3, the DNA is TGTGCCAGCAGCTTGGACAGGCTATCCTACGAGCAGTACTTC. The chain joins TRBV7-2 to TRBJ2-7; 7 nucleotides line up with TRBD1. The CDR3 length is 14 residues. The germline V gene encodes CDR1 SGHTA and CDR2 FQGNSA. The V and J ends lost 3 bases and 1 base, in that order; junction bases with no gene match: 3.